This T cell receptor (beta chain) was recovered during a study of T cell responses to AZD1222 COVID-19 vaccine. Study-level information: Recipients boosted at about 4 weeks or about 12 weeks are pooled.

Worth noting for this clone: Its antigen is still unknown.

Overall study results and limits: Of the AZD1222 recipients, only five to seven were seropositive at baseline. In the spike-specific TCR repertoire, nearly half reportedly target unmutated variant regions.

Libraries were prepared by immunoSEQ multiplex PCR; TCRdb keeps only in-frame clonotypes and omits some of them. This sample has some 140,000 clones; over 85% occur once, and the top ten carry around 18%. The sample in question was peripheral blood, obtained on day 0 of AZD1222 vaccination. The TCR originated in an adult in good health.

The CDR3 DNA is TGTGCCAGCAGCCGGTCTTGGGGCACTGAAGCTTTCTTT. It translates to CASSRSWGTEAFF. The rearrangement joins TRBV7-3 to TRBJ1-1; no firm D call. In germline, CDR1 is SGHTA, CDR2 FQGTGA. V shed 5 bases and J shed 4 bases, with 11 bases lying between them. The CDR3 consists of 13 residues. The full variable domain, completed using reference TRBV7-3 and TRBJ1-1, is GAGVSQTPSNKVTEKGKYVELRCDPISGHTALYWYRQSLGQGPEFLIYFQGTGAADDSGLPNDRFFAVRPEGSVSTLKIQRTERGDSAVYLCASSRSWGTEAFFGQGTRLTVV.